A single sample gave rise to the 25 T cell receptor beta chains below, sequenced in a study of tumor and adjacent non-tumor tissue in lung cancer. Three rounds of nested PCR, following a modified ARM-PCR protocol, produced the TCRbeta library. TCRdb passed the multiplex PCR reads through MiXCR, listing each CDR3 protein once. The table shows about 79,000 distinct CDR3 sequences, with around 77% occurring only once. RNA was extracted from bulk tissue without any cell sorting. Sequenced input: lung tumor tissue. These receptors came from a woman between 35 and 50 years old with non-small cell lung cancer.

On this clonotype itself: A junction end diverges from the germline sequence, so it may reflect a read error. The chain has TRBV11-2 and TRBJ1-4; D remains unclear. The CDR3 is made up of 16 amino acids. The germline V gene has CDR1 SGHAT and CDR2 FQNNGV. The CDR3 nucleotides read TGTGACAGCAGCCAAATAGTTACCCTGAGGAGTGAGAAACCGTTTTTT. Protein: CDSSQIVTLRSEKPFF. Together with reference TRBV11-2 and TRBJ1-4, the CDR3 gives the full variable domain: EAGVAQSPRYKIIEKRQSVAFWCNPISGHATLYWYQQILGQGPKLLIQFQNNGVVDDSQLPKDRFSAERLKGVDSTLKIQPAKLEDSAVYLCDSSQIVTLRSEKPFFGSGTQLSVL.

With regard to this clonotype: In this CDR3 the conserved last residue, phenylalanine or tryptophan, is missing, so a read error is likely. The CDR3, as DNA: TGTGCCAGTAGTAGGACGGGGATCACTGAAGCTTTCTAT. This encodes CASSRTGITEAFY. This chain links TRBV6-2 or TRBV6-3 with TRBJ1-1; no clear D gene. The V and J ends lost 9 bases and 4 bases respectively, with 15 bases between them. Germline V lookup: CDR1 MNHEY, CDR2 SVGEGT. This CDR3 region has 13 residues.

V usage is TRBV28 and J usage is TRBJ2-2; D is perhaps TRBD1 or TRBD2 (6 bases each). From germline, CDR1 is MDHEN and CDR2 SYDVKM. The CDR3 is 15 residues long. Trimming pared 5 bases from V and 7 bases from J, leaving 17 bases between. CDR3 sequence (DNA): TGTGCCAGCAGTCCCGGGGGCGACCGTGGCGGGGAGCTGTTTTTT. Its translation: CASSPGGDRGGELFF.

Turning to this clonotype: A much bigger clone sits one base away, suggesting this may be a read error. This chain uses TRBV20-1 with TRBJ1-5; D call uncertain. The CDR3 sequence is 13 residues long. Germline CDR1 is DFQATT and CDR2 is SNEGSKA (reference sequence). The CDR3 sequence is CNARETRRKPQHF. In nucleotides, the CDR3 is TGCAATGCTAGAGAAACCCGTAGGAAGCCCCAGCATTTT.

About this clonotype itself: No conserved phenylalanine or tryptophan ends this CDR3, so it is likely a read error. CDR3 region: CASRLQGEVDSPLHI. DNA for the CDR3: TGTGCCAGCAGACTACAGGGGGAAGTAGATTCACCCCTCCACATT. The genes are TRBV7-9 and TRBJ1-6, with TRBD1 matching over 8 bases. Trimming cost V 6 bases and J 8 bases; bases outside gene matches: 9. The CDR3 loop spans 15 amino acids. Germline V gene data show CDR1 as SEHNR and CDR2 as FQNEAQ (reference sequence).

Concerning this clonotype itself: One junction end disagrees with the germline gene, perhaps due to a read error. The chain uses TRBV5-4 and TRBJ2-6; either TRBD1 or TRBD2 may supply D (5 bases each). Germline V gene sequence: CDR1 SGHNT, CDR2 YYREEE (reference sequence). The CDR3 is made up of 15 amino acids. This CDR3 is CASSPWGRGLDVLTF. In DNA form, the CDR3 reads TGTGCCAGCAGCCCGTGGGGGAGAGGGCTAGACGTGCTGACTTTC. Filled out from reference TRBV5-4 and TRBJ2-6, the complete variable domain reads ETGVTQSPTHLIKTRGQQVTLRCSSQSGHNTVSWYQQALGQGPQFIFQYYREEENGRGNFPPRFSGLQFPNYSSELNVNALELDDSALYLCASSPWGRGLDVLTFGAGSRLTVL.

The chain joins TRBV20-1 to TRBJ1-3, with D perhaps matching TRBD1 (5 bases). Germline values: CDR1 DFQATT, CDR2 SNEGSKA (reference sequence). The CDR3 is made up of 13 amino acids. V gave up 8 bases and J gave up 8 bases, with 19 bases separating them. CDR3 region: CSTMGGGWDTIYF. CDR3 coding DNA: TGCAGTACTATGGGGGGGGGGTGGGACACCATATATTTT.

This clonotype was detected only a few times. The genes are TRBV6-5 and TRBJ2-1; tentative D call: TRBD1 (7 bases). CDR1 is MNHEY, CDR2 SVGAGI, per germline. The ends were cut back, 6 bases at V and 9 bases at J, with 21 bases in the middle. The CDR3 spans 15 residues. CDR3 loop: CASSSTGTEGGEQFF. The DNA of the CDR3 is TGTGCCAGCAGCTCGACTGGGACAGAGGGAGGTGAGCAGTTCTTC.

On this clonotype: This CDR3 fails to terminate in the conserved phenylalanine or tryptophan, so it likely reflects a read error. No DNA is shown, since the ends of the CDR3 on it are uncertain; the CDR3 is the one TCRdb lists. This chain links TRBV28 with TRBJ2-7; TRBD1, the table's D call, was not compared with the DNA. Germline V lookup: CDR1 MDHEN, CDR2 SYDVKM. Inclusive of both ends, the CDR3 amounts to 15 amino acids. The CDR3 is CASSLSRQGDYEQCY.

V is TRBV29-1 and J is TRBJ1-4; D remains ambiguous. This CDR3 region has 13 residues. Trimming shortened V by 7 bases and J by 4 bases, and 13 bases separated the two germline ends. Germline V gene data show CDR1 as SQVTM and CDR2 as ANQGSEA. The chain's CDR3 is CSGRRAINEKLFF. Written as DNA, the CDR3 is TGCAGCGGACGAAGGGCTATTAATGAAAAACTGTTTTTT.

This clonotype appeared a few times. This rearrangement joins TRBV7-2 to TRBJ2-3; no clear D. Per germline, CDR1 SGHTA and CDR2 FQGNSA. Deletions cut 5 bases from V and 3 bases from J, with 9 bases between. The CDR3 is 13 amino acids. CDR3 nucleotide sequence: TGTGCCAGCAGCAAGCGACAAACAGATACGCAGTATTTT. The encoded protein is CASSKRQTDTQYF.

The chain couples TRBV11-3 to TRBJ2-1; the match to TRBD2 covers 7 bases. J gave up 5 bases and V 7 bases, and 14 bases lay outside the gene matches. CDR1 and CDR2 from the germline V gene are SGHNT and YENEEA. The CDR3 totals 16 residues. The CDR3 reads CASNDPGLVANNEQFF. The CDR3 region has the DNA TGTGCCAGCAACGATCCAGGACTAGTAGCCAACAATGAGCAGTTCTTC.

The chain uses TRBV20-1 and TRBJ2-3; 11 bases fit TRBD2. CDR1 is DFQATT, CDR2 SNEGSKA, per germline (reference sequence). J lost 5 bases, V lost 7 bases, and 11 bases had no gene match. CDR3 length: 15 amino acids. This CDR3 reads CSVKGPSGGIDTQYF. Here the CDR3 DNA reads TGCAGTGTTAAAGGACCTAGCGGGGGGATAGATACGCAGTATTTT.

This clonotype showed up many times. V usage is TRBV6-5 and J usage is TRBJ2-6; the D gene is possibly TRBD2 (5 bases). The V end was cut by 4 bases, the J end by 0 bases, with 10 bases between. Germline CDR1 MNHEY, CDR2 SVGAGI. The CDR3 loop spans 16 amino acids. The CDR3 DNA reads as TGTGCCAGCAGTTGGACTCAAACCTCTGGGGCCAACGTCCTGACTTTC. Its protein is CASSWTQTSGANVLTF.

As for this clonotype: One end of the junction does not line up with germline, which may come from a read error. The chain uses TRBV20-1 and TRBJ2-2; TRBD1 is a possible D gene (6 bases). This CDR3 has 14 residues. Germline V gene sequence: CDR1 DFQATT, CDR2 SNEGSKA (reference sequence). The DNA for the CDR3 is TGCAATGCTCCGCCGGGACATGACACCGGGGAGCTGATTTTT. It specifies CNAPPGHDTGELIF.

Comments on this clonotype: In this CDR3 the conserved last residue, phenylalanine or tryptophan, is missing, so a read error is likely. The chain uses TRBV28 and TRBJ2-7; 7 bases fit TRBD2. The CDR3 spans 16 residues. Germline values: CDR1 MDHEN, CDR2 SYDVKM. The trim removed 4 bases at V and 0 bases at J, leaving 9 bases unmatched. The CDR3 spells CASSSGRGGSSYEQYL. The CDR3 nucleotides are TGTGCCAGCAGTTCGGGTAGAGGCGGGAGCTCCTACGAGCAGTACTTA.

A word on this clonotype: Given a much more abundant clone one base away, this may be a read error. The CDR3 DNA is TGTGCCTGGGGTGCCTGGACAGGGGATCAGCCCCAGCATTTT. Translating it yields CAWGAWTGDQPQHF. The rearrangement joins TRBV30 to TRBJ1-5; 9 nucleotides align to TRBD1. CDR1 and CDR2 (germline): GTSNPN, SVGIG (reference sequence). The CDR3 is 14 residues long. The J segment lost 5 bases and the V segment lost 5 bases, leaving 7 bases of the junction unmatched.

This clonotype was seen just once. The junction departs from germline at one end; a sequencing error may be responsible. This chain connects TRBV5-1 to TRBJ1-1, with D hard to call. Germline CDR1 and CDR2: SGHRS and YFSETQ. This CDR3 is built from 14 residues. CDR3 in amino acids: CASKEGLDGTKAFF. In nucleotides, the CDR3 is TGCGCCAGCAAGGAGGGATTGGATGGCACTAAAGCTTTCTTT.

The chain couples TRBV29-1 to TRBJ2-7; TRBD2 aligns across 7 bases. With 7 bases clipped from V and 4 bases from J, the junction kept 16 bases outside the gene matches. The CDR3 runs to 15 residues. Germline loops: CDR1 SQVTM, CDR2 ANQGSEA. CDR3: CSGETLTSGDYEQYF. DNA for the CDR3: TGCAGCGGCGAAACTTTGACAAGCGGGGATTACGAGCAGTACTTC.

Of note for this clonotype: Since a much larger clone is just one base distant, this may be a read error. The rearrangement joins TRBV28 to TRBJ1-5, with a tentative D call TRBD1 (5 bases). The germline V gene encodes CDR1 MDHEN and CDR2 SYDVKM. The CDR3 spans 14 residues. The ends were cut back, 8 bases at V and 7 bases at J, with 18 bases in the middle. The CDR3 here is CASLPVSRVQPQHF. CDR3 sequence (DNA): TGTGCCAGCCTCCCCGTGTCCAGGGTCCAGCCCCAGCATTTT.

This clonotype appeared a few times. The gene calls are TRBV19 and TRBJ1-5; tentative D call: TRBD1 (6 bases). The CDR3 is made up of 13 amino acids. Trimming removed 3 bases from V and 6 bases from J, with 9 bases in between. CDR1 is LNHDA and CDR2 is SQIVND in the germline V gene (reference sequence). The CDR3 region has the DNA TGTGCCAGTAGTATGACAGGTCGTCAGCCCCAGCATTTT. It codes for CASSMTGRQPQHF.

This clonotype was observed a single time. The conserved closing phenylalanine or tryptophan is absent in this CDR3, likely reflecting a read error. The chain combines TRBV29-1 with TRBJ1-1; 8 bases fit TRBD1. Germline V lookup: CDR1 SQVTM, CDR2 ANQGSEA. This CDR3 comprises 16 residues. V gave up 5 bases and J gave up 5 bases; unmatched junction bases: 16. CDR3 in amino acids: CSVNYGTGDRDTEAFY. The CDR3, as DNA: TGCAGCGTTAATTACGGGACAGGAGACAGGGATACTGAAGCTTTCTAT.

This clonotype was detected a few times. The DNA for the CDR3 is TGTGCCAACAGTAAGACACTAGCTGTACTGTACAATGAGCAGTTCTTC. Translated, it gives CANSKTLAVLYNEQFF. The chain carries TRBV11-2 and TRBJ2-1, with D possibly matching TRBD2 (6 bases). Germline V lookup: CDR1 SGHAT, CDR2 FQNNGV. The CDR3 covers 16 residues. The V end lost 10 bases, the J end lost 4 bases, and 23 bases lay between the germline ends.

This clonotype was seen more than once but under ten times. The chain combines TRBV20-1 with TRBJ2-5; 12 nucleotides agree with TRBD2. The ends lost 5 bases at V and 9 bases at J; junction bases unmatched: 4. This CDR3 comprises 12 residues. In germline, CDR1 is DFQATT, CDR2 SNEGSKA (reference sequence). CDR3 bases: TGCAGTGCTCCGACTAGCGGGAGTTCCCAGTACTTC. It encodes CSAPTSGSSQYF.

To note about this clonotype: It may be a read error: a sequence one base away is much more abundant. The chain recombines TRBV6-6 with TRBJ2-3; TRBD1 is a possible D gene (8 bases). The CDR3 covers 19 residues. Germline V gene sequence: CDR1 MNHNY, CDR2 SVGAGI (reference sequence). CDR3 coding DNA: TGTGCCAGCAGTTACTCGGGAGGGACAGGCGGTACTAGCATAGATACGCAGTATTTT. This gives the protein CASSYSGGTGGTSIDTQYF.